Listed below are T cell receptor beta chains from one sample, sequenced in a study of graft-versus-host responses after intestinal transplantation. For these receptors, no antigen is known. This table comes from immunoSEQ multiplex PCR, and its TCRdb copy is limited to in-frame clones, with some not included. The sample holds about 96,000 clones; approximately 90% are singletons and the top ten take 0.15% to 0.2%. The material sequenced was unstimulated CD4+ T cells sorted from spleen or lymph node cells, taken before intestinal transplant. All receptors derive from a human donor who received an intestinal transplant. CDR3s include the opening cysteine and the closing phenylalanine or tryptophan. Each record gives: D gene, V gene, clone size, J gene, CDR3 protein, CDR3 DNA. D genes are given only for firm matches. Clone size is given for some rows only: seen once, a few or many times, or a class if the clone is expanded.

>NA|TRBV7-7|NA|TRBJ2-1
CASSLDTFVPGYNEQFF
TGTGCCAGCAGCTTAGATACTTTCGTCCCAGGGTACAATGAGCAGTTCTTC
>NA|TRBV28|NA|TRBJ1-6
CASSLAGLRNSPLHF
TGTGCCAGCAGTTTAGCAGGGCTCCGTAATTCACCCCTCCACTTT
>TRBD1|TRBV27|once|TRBJ1-2
CASGRQGYGYTF
TGTGCCAGCGGACGACAGGGCTATGGCTACACCTTC
>NA|TRBV19|NA|TRBJ1-2
CASSTPGNRDGYTF
TGTGCCAGTAGTACTCCAGGGAATCGGGATGGCTACACCTTC
>TRBD2|TRBV11-2|few|TRBJ2-1
CASSYDRGIAGGRVEQFF
TGTGCCAGCAGCTACGACAGGGGGATAGCGGGAGGGCGGGTCGAGCAGTTCTTC
>NA|TRBV12-5|once|TRBJ2-7
CASGKPGSSYEQYF
TGTGCTAGTGGCAAACCGGGGTCTTCCTACGAGCAGTACTTC
>NA|TRBV7-9|NA|TRBJ1-2
CASSFKTNYGYTF
TGTGCCAGCAGCTTTAAAACTAACTATGGCTACACCTTC
>NA|TRBV7-7|NA|TRBJ2-5
CASSHRGGSLGETQYF
TGTGCCAGCAGCCACAGGGGGGGTTCGTTGGGAGAGACCCAGTACTTC
>NA|TRBV5-1|NA|TRBJ2-7
CASSLSGVRQGFSYEQYF
TGCGCCAGCAGCTTGAGTGGGGTCCGTCAGGGGTTTTCCTACGAGCAGTACTTC
>NA|TRBV7-3|NA|TRBJ2-7
CASSFPRASYEQYF
TGTGCCAGCAGCTTCCCCAGGGCCTCCTACGAGCAGTACTTC
>NA|TRBV10-3|few|TRBJ1-1
CAISESKGVKNTEAFF
TGTGCCATCAGTGAGTCGAAAGGGGTTAAGAACACTGAAGCTTTCTTT
>TRBD1|TRBV11-2|NA|TRBJ1-4
CASSSRQGGEKLFF
TGTGCCAGCAGCTCCCGACAGGGTGGTGAAAAACTGTTTTTT
>NA|TRBV6-1|NA|TRBJ2-1
CASSSGPSYNEQFF
TGTGCCAGCAGTAGCGGACCATCCTACAATGAGCAGTTCTTC
>NA|TRBV7-2|once|TRBJ2-3
CASSLGGPGTDTQYF
TGTGCCAGCAGCTTAGGGGGGCCTGGCACAGATACGCAGTATTTT
>NA|TRBV6-6|NA|TRBJ2-5
CASSFEETQYF
TGTGCCAGCAGTTTCGAGGAGACCCAGTACTTC
>NA|TRBV5-1|NA|TRBJ2-3
CASSLGGSGTDTQYF
TGCGCCAGCAGCTTAGGCGGTTCCGGCACAGATACGCAGTATTTT
>TRBD1|TRBV10-2|NA|TRBJ2-7
CASWGQGSYEQYF
TGCGCCAGTTGGGGACAGGGCTCCTACGAGCAGTACTTC
>NA|TRBV28|NA|TRBJ1-2
CAYEGRDFSGYTF
TGTGCGTACGAGGGCAGGGACTTTAGTGGCTACACCTTC
>NA|TRBV5-1|once|TRBJ1-1
CASSLRDRSRTEAFF
TGCGCCAGCAGCTTGCGCGACAGGTCTCGCACTGAAGCTTTCTTT
>TRBD1|TRBV9|NA|TRBJ2-2
CASSPWTGGTGELFF
TGTGCCAGCAGCCCCTGGACAGGGGGCACCGGGGAGCTGTTTTTT
>NA|TRBV5-1|NA|TRBJ2-5
CASSLGVGGETQYF
TGCGCCAGCAGCTTGGGGGTAGGGGGAGAGACCCAGTACTTC
>TRBD2|TRBV5-1|NA|TRBJ2-1
CASSLFPASGGAYEQFF
TGCGCCAGCAGCTTGTTCCCGGCTAGCGGGGGGGCCTATGAGCAGTTCTTC
>TRBD1|TRBV6-5|NA|TRBJ2-2
CASSTQGANTGELFF
TGTGCCAGCAGCACACAGGGGGCGAACACCGGGGAGCTGTTTTTT
>TRBD1|TRBV5-4|NA|TRBJ1-1
CASNLGDRRNTEAFF
TGTGCCAGCAACTTGGGGGACAGGAGGAACACTGAAGCTTTCTTT
>NA|TRBV5-1|NA|TRBJ2-5
CASSLNPPGQETQYF
TGCGCCAGCAGCTTGAACCCACCGGGCCAAGAGACCCAGTACTTC
>TRBD1|TRBV2|NA|TRBJ2-7
CASRKDRTYEQYF
TGTGCCAGCAGAAAGGACAGGACCTACGAGCAGTACTTC
>TRBD2|TRBV5-4|NA|TRBJ2-1
CASSQGAGGHEQFF
TGTGCCAGCAGCCAAGGAGCGGGGGGCCATGAGCAGTTCTTC
>TRBD1|TRBV5-1|NA|TRBJ2-2
CAAGGQGKDTGELFF
TGCGCCGCCGGAGGACAGGGGAAGGACACCGGGGAGCTGTTTTTT
>TRBD2|TRBV10-1|NA|TRBJ2-7
CASSESSGTSGGRLSYEQYF
TGCGCCAGCAGTGAGTCGTCCGGGACTAGCGGGGGGCGACTATCCTACGAGCAGTACTTC
>NA|TRBV7-9|once|TRBJ2-5
CASSLARDTQETQYF
TGTGCCAGCAGCTTAGCCCGGGACACACAAGAGACCCAGTACTTC
>NA|TRBV5-1|NA|TRBJ2-2
CASSFQEVGELFF
TGCGCCAGCAGCTTTCAGGAGGTCGGGGAGCTGTTTTTT
>TRBD2|TRBV7-6|NA|TRBJ2-1
CASSLVGLAGGGNEQFF
TGTGCCAGCAGCTTAGTTGGACTAGCGGGAGGTGGGAATGAGCAGTTCTTC
>NA|TRBV30|NA|TRBJ2-7
CAWSALTLVGSYEQYF
TGTGCCTGGAGTGCCCTAACCCTAGTAGGCTCCTACGAGCAGTACTTC
>NA|TRBV6-5|NA|TRBJ2-1
CASSTQVGEQFF
TGTGCCAGCAGTACCCAGGTTGGTGAGCAGTTCTTC
>TRBD2|TRBV27|NA|TRBJ2-7
CASSQGLAGDEQYF
TGTGCCAGCAGTCAGGGACTAGCGGGAGACGAGCAGTACTTC
>NA|TRBV7-6|NA|TRBJ2-7
CASSLAPGQSYEQYF
TGTGCCAGCAGCTTAGCGCCGGGACAATCCTACGAGCAGTACTTC
>TRBD2|TRBV9|NA|TRBJ2-5
CASSFGLAGNEETQYF
TGTGCCAGCAGCTTCGGACTAGCGGGGAATGAGGAGACCCAGTACTTC
>TRBD2|TRBV18|few|TRBJ2-5
CASSPTSGKETQYF
TGTGCCAGCTCACCTACTAGCGGGAAAGAGACCCAGTACTTC
>NA|TRBV5-6|NA|TRBJ2-2
CASSLASGGGGELFF
TGTGCCAGCAGCTTGGCCTCGGGGGGCGGCGGGGAGCTGTTTTTT
>TRBD1|TRBV5-6|NA|TRBJ2-7
CASRVRTGVTYEQYF
TGTGCCAGCAGGGTTCGGACAGGTGTAACCTACGAGCAGTACTTC
>NA|TRBV30|NA|TRBJ1-2
CAWRRVGVDYGYTF
TGTGCCTGGAGGAGAGTGGGAGTCGACTATGGCTACACCTTC
>NA|TRBV4-3|NA|TRBJ1-5
CASSQGIINQPQHF
TGCGCCAGCAGCCAAGGTATAATCAATCAGCCCCAGCATTTT
>TRBD2|TRBV4-1|few|TRBJ2-7
CASSPGLVRHEQYF
TGCGCCAGCAGCCCCGGACTAGTCCGCCACGAGCAGTACTTC